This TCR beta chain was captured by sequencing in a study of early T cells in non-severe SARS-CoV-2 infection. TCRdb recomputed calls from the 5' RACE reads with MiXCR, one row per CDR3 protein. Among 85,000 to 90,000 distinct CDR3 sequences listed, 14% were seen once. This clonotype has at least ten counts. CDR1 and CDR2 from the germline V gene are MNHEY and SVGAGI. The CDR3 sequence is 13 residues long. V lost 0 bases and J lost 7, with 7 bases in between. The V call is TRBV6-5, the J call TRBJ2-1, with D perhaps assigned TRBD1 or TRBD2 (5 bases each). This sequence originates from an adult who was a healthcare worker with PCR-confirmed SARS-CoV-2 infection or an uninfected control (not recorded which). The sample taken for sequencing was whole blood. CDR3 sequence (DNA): TGTGCCAGCAGTTACTCGTGGGGGAATGAGCAGTTCTTC. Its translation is CASSYSWGNEQFF.